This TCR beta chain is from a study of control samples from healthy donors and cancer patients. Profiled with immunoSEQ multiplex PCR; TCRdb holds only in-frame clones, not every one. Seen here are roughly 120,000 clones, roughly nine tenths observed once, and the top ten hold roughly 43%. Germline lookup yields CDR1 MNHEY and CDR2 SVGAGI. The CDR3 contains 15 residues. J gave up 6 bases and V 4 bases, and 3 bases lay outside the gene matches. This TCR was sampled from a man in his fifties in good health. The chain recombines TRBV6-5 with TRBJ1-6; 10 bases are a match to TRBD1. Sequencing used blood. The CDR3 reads CASSLDRGVNSPLHF. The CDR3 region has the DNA TGTGCCAGCAGTTTGGACAGGGGGGTTAATTCACCCCTCCACTTT.